This TCR beta chain appears in the sequencing data of a study of T cell clonality in common variable immunodeficiency. Notes on the study in general: Fewer deletions and N-nucleotide insertions were reportedly seen in common variable immunodeficiency TCR beta sequences.

The table came from immunoSEQ multiplex PCR; TCRdb's copy has only in-frame clones and leaves some out. The sample was found to contain approximately 8,300 clones, and every one recurs. This CDR3 has 13 residues. Germline V gives CDR1 DFQATT, CDR2 SNEGSKA (reference sequence). V was pared by 7 bases and J by 0 bases, with 10 bases between. This clone occurred many times. The antigen is unknown. The read finishes 3 residues shy of the CDR3 end, and the germline J gene is used to complete it. The sample comprised peripheral blood mononuclear cells. The receptor was isolated from a human donor with common variable immunodeficiency. The rearrangement joins TRBV20-1 to TRBJ2-1; D is undetermined. Here the CDR3 reads CSVWLSSYNEQFF. The sequenced part of the CDR3 DNA is TGCAGTGTTTGGCTGAGCTCCTACAATGAG.